This TCR beta chain was captured in a study of cytomegalovirus exposure and HLA in healthy donors. Looking at the study overall: Per a later analysis, the roughly 690 first-cohort and some 110 validation repertoires shared one platform. Study-level findings and limits: That first-cohort TCR clusters tended to co-occur in the approximately 120 validation repertoires was found in a later analysis. Most TCR sequences were seen very rarely across donors, but some public TCRs occurred in many.

Turning to this clone: Its specificity is unknown.

Sequencing used immunoSEQ multiplex PCR; TCRdb keeps in-frame clones, though not all of them. The sample lists tens of thousands of clones, approximately 90% occurring once. This CDR3 contains 14 residues. Per germline, CDR1 LNHDA and CDR2 SQIVND (reference sequence). V was pared by 10 bases and J by 6 bases, with 15 bases of the junction left unmatched. The clonotype comes from a man in his thirties or forties in good health and CMV-seronegative. The sequenced sample was PBMCs. This chain connects TRBV19 to TRBJ2-7, with TRBD2 identical over 7 bases. CDR3 region: CAIPAAAGFREQYF. The CDR3 DNA reads as TGTGCCATCCCCGCCGCAGCGGGATTTCGCGAGCAGTACTTC. Together with reference TRBV19 and TRBJ2-7, the CDR3 gives the full variable domain: DGGITQSPKYLFRKEGQNVTLSCEQNLNHDAMYWYRQDPGQGLRLIYYSQIVNDFQKGDIAEGYSVSREKKESFPLTVTSAQKNPTAFYLCAIPAAAGFREQYFGPGTRLTVT.